The present T cell receptor beta chain was sequenced within a study of technical replicates of blood from several donors. This CDR3 is 17 amino acids long. With V trimmed by 3 bases and J by 0 bases, 7 bases remained unmatched. CDR1 and CDR2 from the germline V gene are MNHEY and SMNVEV (reference sequence). The assay was immunoSEQ multiplex PCR, and TCRdb's table has in-frame clones only and misses some. There are about 82,000 clones in the sample; approximately 94% occur only once, and about 0.4% lies in the top ten. Sequenced sample: T cells isolated from PBMCs. The gene calls are TRBV27 and TRBJ2-3; 9 bases are shared with TRBD2. The sequence derives from a human donor in good health. In DNA form, the CDR3 reads TGTGCCAGCAGTTTGACGGGGCTAGCGGGGAGCACAGATACGCAGTATTTT. It translates to CASSLTGLAGSTDTQYF.